This record concerns one T cell receptor beta chain sequence. Its matching antigen is unknown. The data belong to a study of shared clonotypes between healthy human individuals. Study conclusions and caveats: Clonotype sharing levels among donors were expected to vary with sequencing depth.

Libraries were prepared by immunoSEQ multiplex PCR; TCRdb keeps only in-frame clonotypes and omits some of them. The table shows some 1.1 million clones, with approximately 80% occurring only once. The germline gives CDR1 LNHDA, CDR2 SQIVND (reference sequence). V lost 2 bases to trimming and J lost 7 bases, with 8 bases between them. CDR3 length: 13 residues. The origin of this receptor is a man in his late teens or twenties in good health. Some clones in this sample may be carry-over from other donors' samples. The chain joins TRBV19 to TRBJ2-2; the D is unclear. Sequences were obtained from memory CD4+ T cells from PBMCs. Subset in this sample: CD45RA-negative fraction. The CDR3 nucleotides are TGTGCCAGTAGTATACTGACGATCGGGGAGCTGTTTTTT. It yields the protein CASSILTIGELFF.